The present T cell receptor beta chain was sequenced within a study of tumor and adjacent non-tumor tissue in lung cancer (dated by TCRdb to 2017 to 2018). Study-wide context: By cancer type, the cohort comprised 12 adenocarcinoma patients, a couple of squamous cell carcinoma patients and 1 small cell lung cancer patient. Around 31 paired specimens, one tumor and one normal lung sample per patient, were profiled by TCRbeta CDR3 sequencing. In total, sequencing yielded fewer than 150 million productive TCRbeta reads, which works out to an average of about 4 million reads per sample. Ages among the 15 or so patients ranged from about 30 to 85 years, there were roughly 10 men and 5 women, and disease was at TNM stage I to III. Using bulk TCRbeta repertoires from approximately 15 lung cancer patients, the study set lung tumor tissue side by side with matched distant non-tumor lung tissue. Overall results and qualifications from the work: Tumor tissue showed significantly greater TCR diversity (inverse Simpson) than normal lung tissue (roughly 430 vs 170, P = 0.0075, Mann-Whitney U test). With only around 15 patients in the cohort, the authors noted that larger samples and more detailed clinical data are needed. Neither the sequencing platform nor unique molecular identifiers are mentioned in the methods. Peripheral blood was not sequenced, so blood TCRbeta repertoires in these lung cancer patients were not examined. Younger patients had significantly higher TCR diversity, and higher tumor TCR diversity was associated with shorter overall and disease-free survival. A significantly larger cumulative share of the repertoire was made up by the top 100 clones in normal lung than in tumor tissue.

V loses 1 base, J loses 8 bases, and the germline ends lie 13 bases apart. The CDR3 starts with the cysteine, ends with the phenylalanine, and has 14 residues. Only CDR3 DNA remains: 42 bases, in frame from the first base. The germline V gene supplies CDR1 MNHNS and CDR2 SASEGT. This clonotype was picked up many times. Its binding antigen is unknown. Base qualities were left out, and no much larger clone turns up one base away. Bulk unsorted tissue served as the source for RNA extraction, and RNA quality was assessed using a NanoDrop ND-1000 and an Agilent 2100. All donors had newly diagnosed lung cancer, had not received prior chemotherapy, and were admitted for thoracic surgery in China between August and November 2014. The study excluded patients who had received radiotherapy or chemotherapy before or who had another cancer at the same time. Pieces of surgical tissue measuring 1-2 cm3 were kept in RNAlater solution and held at -80 degrees C until needed.

Library construction relied on multiplex PCR. The sequencing machine was an Illumina HiSeq 2500. TCRbeta libraries were built by three rounds of nested PCR using primers (Table S4), following protocols modified from ARM-PCR. Before sequencing, PCR products of 200-500 bp were excised from the gel and purified with the QIAquick gel extraction kit. Concerning the study's data processing: Reads were cleaned with Trimmomatic, merged with FLASH into complete CDR3 sequences, and assigned to V(D)J germline segments with MiTCR. Clonal diversity was calculated as the inverse Simpson's index using VDJtools. Productive reads were defined as in-frame sequences without a premature stop codon. TCRdb reanalyzed the raw reads on its own, using fastp at Q25 for trimming and MiXCR for clone calling, and kept in-frame beta chains. A single entry per CDR3 protein holds the most common genes and DNA from its merged rows. These V and J calls originate from TCRdb's pipeline instead of the authors' own analysis. The sample data list roughly 140,000 distinct CDR3 sequences, and approximately 72% of these were observed just once. Around a sixth of the sample comes from the top ten.

The sequence is built from TRBV6-1 and TRBJ2-3; no D gene can be assigned with confidence. The sequencing sample was made of lung tumor tissue. The receptor was derived from a man aged 55 to 69 with small cell lung cancer. The CDR3 in this case is CASSEGPLSTTQYF. Read as DNA, the sequence is TGTGCCAGCAGTGAAGGACCCCTCAGCACTACGCAGTATTTT.